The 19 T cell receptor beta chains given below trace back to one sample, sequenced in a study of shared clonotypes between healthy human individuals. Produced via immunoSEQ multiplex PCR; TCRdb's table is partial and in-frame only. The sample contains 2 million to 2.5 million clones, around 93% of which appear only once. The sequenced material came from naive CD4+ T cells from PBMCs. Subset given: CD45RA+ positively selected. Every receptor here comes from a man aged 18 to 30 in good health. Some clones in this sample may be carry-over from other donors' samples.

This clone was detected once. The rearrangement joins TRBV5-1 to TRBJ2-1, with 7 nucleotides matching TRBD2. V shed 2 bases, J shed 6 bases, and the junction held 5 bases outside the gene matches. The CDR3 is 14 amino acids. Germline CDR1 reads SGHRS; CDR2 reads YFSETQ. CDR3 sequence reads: CASSFPSGANEQFF. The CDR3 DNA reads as TGCGCCAGCAGCTTCCCTAGCGGAGCCAATGAGCAGTTCTTC.

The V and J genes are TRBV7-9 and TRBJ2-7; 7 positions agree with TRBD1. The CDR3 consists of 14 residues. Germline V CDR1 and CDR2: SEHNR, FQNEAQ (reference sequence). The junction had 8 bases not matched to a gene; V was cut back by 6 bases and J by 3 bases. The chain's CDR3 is CASRLDRDHYEQYF. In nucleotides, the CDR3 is TGTGCCAGCAGACTAGACAGGGATCACTACGAGCAGTACTTC.

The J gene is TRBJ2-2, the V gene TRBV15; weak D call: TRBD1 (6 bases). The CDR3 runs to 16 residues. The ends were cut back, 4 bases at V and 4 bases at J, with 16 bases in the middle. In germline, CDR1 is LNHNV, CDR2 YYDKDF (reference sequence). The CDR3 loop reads CATSTRGRGSTGELFF. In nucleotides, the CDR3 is TGTGCCACCAGCACCCGGGGAAGGGGGAGCACCGGGGAGCTGTTTTTT.

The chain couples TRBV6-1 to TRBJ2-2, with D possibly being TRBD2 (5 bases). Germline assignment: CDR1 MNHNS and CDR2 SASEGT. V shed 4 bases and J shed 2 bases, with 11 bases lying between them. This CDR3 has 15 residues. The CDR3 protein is CASSVGLANTGELFF. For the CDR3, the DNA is TGTGCCAGCAGTGTAGGACTCGCCAACACCGGGGAGCTGTTTTTT.

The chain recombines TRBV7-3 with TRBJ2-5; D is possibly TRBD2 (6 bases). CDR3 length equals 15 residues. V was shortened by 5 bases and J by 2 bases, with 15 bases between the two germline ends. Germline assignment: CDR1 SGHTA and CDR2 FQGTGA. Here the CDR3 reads CASSLRPGGQETQYF. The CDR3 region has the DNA TGTGCCAGCAGCCTAAGACCCGGGGGTCAAGAGACCCAGTACTTC.

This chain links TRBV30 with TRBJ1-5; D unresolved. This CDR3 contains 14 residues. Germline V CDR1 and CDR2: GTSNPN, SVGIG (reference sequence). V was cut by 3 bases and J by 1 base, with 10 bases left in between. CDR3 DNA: TGTGCCTGGAGCGACATAATCAGCAATCAGCCCCAGCATTTT. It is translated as CAWSDIISNQPQHF. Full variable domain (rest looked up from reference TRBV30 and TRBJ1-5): SQTIHQWPATLVQPVGSPLSLECTVEGTSNPNLYWYRQAAGRGLQLLFYSVGIGQISSEVPQNLSASRPQDRQFILSSKKLLLSDSGFYLCAWSDIISNQPQHFGDGTRLSIL.

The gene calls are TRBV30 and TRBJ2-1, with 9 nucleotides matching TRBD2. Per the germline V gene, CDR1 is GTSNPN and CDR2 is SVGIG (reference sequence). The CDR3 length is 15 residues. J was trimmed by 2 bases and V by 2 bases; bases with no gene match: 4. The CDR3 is CAWSLREGPYNEQFF. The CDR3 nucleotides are TGTGCCTGGAGTCTGCGGGAGGGCCCCTACAATGAGCAGTTCTTC. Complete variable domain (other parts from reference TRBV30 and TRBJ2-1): SQTIHQWPATLVQPVGSPLSLECTVEGTSNPNLYWYRQAAGRGLQLLFYSVGIGQISSEVPQNLSASRPQDRQFILSSKKLLLSDSGFYLCAWSLREGPYNEQFFGPGTRLTVL.

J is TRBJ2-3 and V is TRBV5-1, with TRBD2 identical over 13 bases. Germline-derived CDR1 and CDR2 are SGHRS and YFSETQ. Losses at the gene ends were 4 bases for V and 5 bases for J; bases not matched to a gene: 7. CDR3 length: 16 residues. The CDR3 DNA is TGCGCCAGCAGCCCGTGGACTAGCGGGAGTATAGATACGCAGTATTTT. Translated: CASSPWTSGSIDTQYF.

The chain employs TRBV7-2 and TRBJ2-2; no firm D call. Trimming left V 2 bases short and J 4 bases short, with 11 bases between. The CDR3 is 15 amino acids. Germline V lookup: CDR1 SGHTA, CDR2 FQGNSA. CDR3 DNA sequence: TGTGCCAGCAGCTTACGCAGGCACGGCACCGGGGAGCTGTTTTTT. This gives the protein CASSLRRHGTGELFF.

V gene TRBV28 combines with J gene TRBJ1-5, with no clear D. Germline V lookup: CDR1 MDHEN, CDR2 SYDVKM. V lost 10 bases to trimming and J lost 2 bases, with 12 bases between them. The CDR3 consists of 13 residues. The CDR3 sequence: CATRKTGNQPQHF. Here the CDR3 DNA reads TGTGCCACCAGAAAGACGGGCAATCAGCCCCAGCATTTT.

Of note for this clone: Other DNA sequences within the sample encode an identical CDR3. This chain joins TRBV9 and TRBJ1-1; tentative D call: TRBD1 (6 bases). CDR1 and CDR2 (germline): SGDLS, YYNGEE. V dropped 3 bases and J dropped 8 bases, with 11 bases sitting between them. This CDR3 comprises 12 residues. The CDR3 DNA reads TGTGCCAGCAGCGCCCCCGGGACAGAAGCTTTCTTT. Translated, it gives CASSAPGTEAFF.

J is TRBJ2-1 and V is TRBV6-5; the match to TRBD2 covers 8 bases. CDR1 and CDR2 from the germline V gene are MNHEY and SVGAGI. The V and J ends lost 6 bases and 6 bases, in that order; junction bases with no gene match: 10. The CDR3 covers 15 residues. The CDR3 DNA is TGTGCCAGCAGATCCCCTGCGGGGGGTATCAATGAGCAGTTCTTC. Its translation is CASRSPAGGINEQFF.

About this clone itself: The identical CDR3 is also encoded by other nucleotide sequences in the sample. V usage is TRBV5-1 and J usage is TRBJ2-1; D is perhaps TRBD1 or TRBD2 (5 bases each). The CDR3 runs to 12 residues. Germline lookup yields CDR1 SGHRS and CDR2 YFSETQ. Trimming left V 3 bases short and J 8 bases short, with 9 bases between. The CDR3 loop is CASSWRGDEQFF. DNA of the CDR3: TGCGCCAGCAGCTGGAGAGGGGATGAGCAGTTCTTC.

As DNA, the CDR3 is TGCAGCACGCAGGGAGGTGGTGGCTACGAGCAGTACTTC. Translated: CSTQGGGGYEQYF. The chain uses TRBV29-1 and TRBJ2-7; D is possibly TRBD2 (6 bases). The germline CDR1 and CDR2 sequences are SQVTM and ANQGSEA. The V and J ends lost 8 bases and 3 bases respectively, with 17 bases between them. The CDR3 length is 13 residues.

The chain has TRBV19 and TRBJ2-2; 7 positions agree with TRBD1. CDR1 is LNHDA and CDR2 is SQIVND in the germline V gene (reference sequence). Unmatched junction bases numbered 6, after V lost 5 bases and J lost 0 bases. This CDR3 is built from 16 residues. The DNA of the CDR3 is TGTGCCAGTAGTGGGGGACAGACCCCGAACACCGGGGAGCTGTTTTTT. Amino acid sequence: CASSGGQTPNTGELFF.

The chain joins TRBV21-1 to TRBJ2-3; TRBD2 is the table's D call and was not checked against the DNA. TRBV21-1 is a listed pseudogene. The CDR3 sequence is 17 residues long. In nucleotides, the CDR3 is TGTGCCAGCAGCACAAGGGAGGAAAGAGGAAGCACAGATACGCAGTATTTT. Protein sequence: CASSTREERGSTDTQYF.

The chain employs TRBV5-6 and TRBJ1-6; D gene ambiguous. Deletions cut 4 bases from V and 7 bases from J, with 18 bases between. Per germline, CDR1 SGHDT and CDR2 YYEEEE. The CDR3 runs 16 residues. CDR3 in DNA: TGTGCCAGCAGCCCGTTCGTCGGGGTAACAAATTCACCCCTCCACTTT. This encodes CASSPFVGVTNSPLHF. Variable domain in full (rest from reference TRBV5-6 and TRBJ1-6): DAGVTQSPTHLIKTRGQQVTLRCSPKSGHDTVSWYQQALGQGPQFIFQYYEEEERQRGNFPDRFSGHQFPNYSSELNVNALLLGDSALYLCASSPFVGVTNSPLHFGNGTRLTVT.

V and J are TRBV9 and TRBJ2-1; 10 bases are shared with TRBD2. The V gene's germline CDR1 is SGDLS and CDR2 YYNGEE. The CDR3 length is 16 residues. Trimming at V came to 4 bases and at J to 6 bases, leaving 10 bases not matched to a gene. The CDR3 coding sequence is TGTGCCAGCAGCCTGGGGCTAGCGGGAGATGGCAATGAGCAGTTCTTC. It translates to CASSLGLAGDGNEQFF.

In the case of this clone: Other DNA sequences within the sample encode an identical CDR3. CDR3 bases: TGTGCCAGCAGCTTCGGGTCCGAAAACATTCAGTACTTC. Encoded protein: CASSFGSENIQYF. The V and J genes are TRBV5-6 and TRBJ2-4; D is ambiguous. The CDR3 is 13 residues long. Trimming took off 2 bases at V and 5 bases at J, with 8 bases between the two ends. Germline V lookup: CDR1 SGHDT, CDR2 YYEEEE.